One sample yielded the 5 T cell receptor beta chains listed below, sequenced in a study of shared T cell receptors in the human thymus. Generated by immunoSEQ multiplex PCR, the TCRdb table keeps only in-frame clones and is missing some. The table shows hundreds of thousands of clones, with around 87% occurring only once. The same sample was also studied in work on human thymus T cells.

Sequencing was done on a sample of thymocytes. The receptors originated from a boy younger than two with a congenital heart defect.

This clone was detected only once. V is TRBV10-1 and J is TRBJ1-1; perhaps TRBD1 as D (6 bases). The V gene's germline CDR1 is WNHNN and CDR2 SYGVQD (reference sequence). The CDR3 covers 17 residues. V dropped 7 bases and J dropped 1 base, with 22 bases sitting between them. This CDR3 reads CASISPGHPGANTEAFF. The DNA for the CDR3 is TGCGCCAGCATCAGCCCGGGACACCCTGGAGCGAACACTGAAGCTTTCTTT.

This chain uses TRBV10-1 with TRBJ2-7; 10 bases map to TRBD2. The CDR3 sequence is 16 residues long. The V and J ends lost 3 bases and 0 bases, in that order; junction bases with no gene match: 5. In germline, CDR1 is WNHNN, CDR2 SYGVQD (reference sequence). CDR3 nucleotides: TGCGCCAGCAGTGACCTAGCGGGAGTATCCTCCTACGAGCAGTACTTC. It encodes CASSDLAGVSSYEQYF.

The chain recombines TRBV2 with TRBJ2-1, with D maybe TRBD2 (6 bases). This CDR3 is 15 amino acids long. Germline values: CDR1 SNHLY, CDR2 FYNNEI. Between the trimmed V and J ends, which lost 6 bases and 4 bases, there was a span of 16 bases. CDR3: CASRRGSGLYNEQFF. The CDR3 bases are TGTGCCAGCAGGAGGGGTAGCGGCCTATACAATGAGCAGTTCTTC.

J is TRBJ2-7 and V is TRBV11-2; the match to TRBD2 covers 8 bases. This CDR3 spans 17 amino acids. CDR1 is SGHAT, CDR2 FQNNGV, per germline. The V and J ends lost 6 bases and 2 bases, in that order; junction bases with no gene match: 15. The CDR3 sequence: CASSHGIPGGPPYEQYF. The DNA of the CDR3 is TGTGCCAGCAGTCATGGGATTCCGGGAGGGCCTCCCTACGAGCAGTACTTC.

The chain has TRBV27 and TRBJ2-3; weak D call: TRBD1 (5 bases). Germline V gene sequence: CDR1 MNHEY, CDR2 SMNVEV (reference sequence). Trimming cost V 4 bases and J 8 bases, with 13 bases left between them. The CDR3 loop spans 13 amino acids. In nucleotides, the CDR3 is TGTGCCAGCAGTTACTTCCCTGGGGCTACGCAGTATTTT. This gives the protein CASSYFPGATQYF.